This T cell receptor beta chain was found in a study of T cell changes during pregnancy in multiple sclerosis. Sequenced by immunoSEQ multiplex PCR; TCRdb stores in-frame clones only, minus some. The sample records about 53,000 clones, roughly 90% being singletons. Trimming took 5 bases from V and 3 from J; bases not matched to a gene: 5. CDR1 PRHDT and CDR2 FYEKMQ come from the germline V gene (reference sequence). The CDR3 is 16 residues long. The chain uses TRBV13 and TRBJ2-7; 15 nucleotides match TRBD2. The clonotype comes from a female donor with multiple sclerosis, enrolled in a pregnancy study. The sample consisted of CD8+ T cells from peripheral blood mononuclear cells, taken before pregnancy. This chain's CDR3 is CASSAGLAGGNYEQYF. Here the CDR3 DNA reads TGTGCCAGCAGCGCCGGACTAGCGGGGGGGAACTACGAGCAGTACTTC.